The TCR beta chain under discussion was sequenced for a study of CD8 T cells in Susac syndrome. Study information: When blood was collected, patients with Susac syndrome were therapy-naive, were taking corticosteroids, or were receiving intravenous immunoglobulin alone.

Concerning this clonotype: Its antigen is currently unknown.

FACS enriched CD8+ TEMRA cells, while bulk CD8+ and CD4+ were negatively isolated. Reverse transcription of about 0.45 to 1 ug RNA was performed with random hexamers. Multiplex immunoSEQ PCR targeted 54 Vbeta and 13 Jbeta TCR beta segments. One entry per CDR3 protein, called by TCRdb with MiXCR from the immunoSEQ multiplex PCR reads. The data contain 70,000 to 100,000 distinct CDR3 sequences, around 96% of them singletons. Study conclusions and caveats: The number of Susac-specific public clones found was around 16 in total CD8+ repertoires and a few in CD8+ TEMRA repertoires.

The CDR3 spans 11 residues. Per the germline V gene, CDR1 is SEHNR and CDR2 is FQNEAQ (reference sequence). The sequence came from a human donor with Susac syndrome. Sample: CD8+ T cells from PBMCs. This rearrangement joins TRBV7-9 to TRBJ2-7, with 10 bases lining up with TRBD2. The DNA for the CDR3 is TGTGCCAGCAGCGAAGGACTAGCGGTCTTCGTC. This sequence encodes CASSEGLAVFV.